A single sample gave rise to the 15 T cell receptor beta chains below, sequenced in a study of T cell changes during pregnancy in multiple sclerosis. Clones were read by immunoSEQ multiplex PCR, and TCRdb kept only the in-frame ones, dropping some. The sample yields around 70,000 clones, 94% seen once. This sample comprised peripheral blood, obtained in the third trimester of pregnancy. The receptors derive from a female donor with multiple sclerosis, enrolled in a pregnancy study.

CDR3 sequence: CASSLGTGTTFRAEQYF. CDR3 sequence (DNA): TGTGCCAGCAGCTTAGGTACCGGGACAACCTTTCGTGCCGAGCAGTACTTC. V usage is TRBV7-2 and J usage is TRBJ2-7; D is perhaps TRBD1 (6 bases). This CDR3 is 17 amino acids long. The germline V gene has CDR1 SGHTA and CDR2 FQGNSA. V lost 1 base to trimming and J lost 6 bases, with 22 bases between them. Combining the CDR3 with reference TRBV7-2 and TRBJ2-7 gives the whole variable domain GAGVSQSPSNKVTEKGKDVELRCDPISGHTALYWYRQSLGQGLEFLIYFQGNSAPDKSGLPSDRFSAERTGGSVSTLTIQRTQQEDSAVYLCASSLGTGTTFRAEQYFGPGTRLTVT.

The chain combines TRBV15 with TRBJ2-7; unclear D gene. CDR1 and CDR2 from the germline V gene are LNHNV and YYDKDF (reference sequence). This CDR3 has 14 residues. V was clipped by 0 bases and J by 1 base, with 7 bases between them. The CDR3 region is CATSRDTQSYEQYF. DNA for the CDR3: TGTGCCACCAGCAGAGATACACAGTCCTACGAGCAGTACTTC.

The chain links TRBV6-1 to TRBJ1-1; D is uncertain. Looked up from germline, CDR1 is MNHNS and CDR2 is SASEGT. This CDR3 region has 15 residues. Trimming stripped 4 bases from V and 2 bases from J, with 14 bases between. DNA for the CDR3: TGTGCCAGCAGTGGGGGAGGCTACGTTAACACTGAAGCTTTCTTT. Protein: CASSGGGYVNTEAFF.

The rearrangement uses TRBV6-5 and TRBJ1-1; D is unclear. The V end lost 5 bases, the J end lost 1 base, and 11 bases lay between the germline ends. The CDR3 length is 14 residues. Germline lookup yields CDR1 MNHEY and CDR2 SVGAGI. In nucleotides, the CDR3 is TGTGCCAGCAGTACCACTCGGGGGAACACTGAAGCTTTCTTT. Encoded protein: CASSTTRGNTEAFF.

This chain connects TRBV4-2 to TRBJ1-3, with D possibly being TRBD1 (6 bases). Germline V gene sequence: CDR1 LGHNA, CDR2 YNFKEQ. CDR3 length: 16 amino acids. V was pared by 1 base and J by 4 bases, with 14 bases between. This chain's CDR3 is CASSQGGQMRGNTIYF. CDR3 nucleotides: TGTGCCAGCAGCCAAGGGGGGCAAATGAGGGGAAACACCATATATTTT.

This clone was found once. The chain recombines TRBV21-1 with TRBJ2-7; the tabulated D call, TRBD1, remains unverified against the DNA. TRBV21-1 has pseudogene status. The CDR3 is 16 residues long. The CDR3 nucleotides read TGTGCCAGCAGCGAAAAGACAGAAGCCAGACCCTACGAGCAGTACTTC. Protein sequence: CASSEKTEARPYEQYF.

The chain couples TRBV6-5 to TRBJ1-2; no definite D call. The V gene lost 5 bases and the J gene lost 7 bases, with 20 bases spanning the gap. The CDR3 consists of 15 residues. CDR1 MNHEY and CDR2 SVGAGI come from the germline V gene. The CDR3, as DNA: TGTGCCAGCAGTCCGGAGGGATCTTACTATGGTGGCTACACCTTC. Its translation: CASSPEGSYYGGYTF.

In this sample, this clone turned up once. The chain employs TRBV7-2 and TRBJ2-2; 10 bases fit TRBD1. J gave up 3 bases and V 6 bases, and 4 bases lay outside the gene matches. CDR1 and CDR2 from the germline V gene are SGHTA and FQGNSA. The CDR3 consists of 15 residues. CDR3 sequence reads: CASRRQGADTGELFF. DNA of the CDR3: TGTGCCAGCAGGCGACAGGGGGCCGACACCGGGGAGCTGTTTTTT.

This clone was counted between two and nine times. This chain connects TRBV4-3 to TRBJ1-3; maybe TRBD1 (6 bases). CDR1 LGHNA and CDR2 YSLEER come from the germline V gene. Trimming removed 0 bases at V and 3 bases at J, with 12 bases between. The CDR3 is 16 amino acids. The CDR3 region is CASSQDWGQGGNTIYF. CDR3 sequence (DNA): TGCGCCAGCAGCCAAGATTGGGGGCAAGGTGGAAACACCATATATTTT.

The chain employs TRBV7-3 and TRBJ2-3; TRBD1 aligns across 11 bases. Unmatched junction bases numbered 5, after V lost 5 bases and J lost 10 bases. Germline CDR1 is SGHTA and CDR2 is FQGTGA. This CDR3 has 13 residues. The CDR3 sequence is CASSLRDRGAQYF. The DNA for the CDR3 is TGTGCCAGCAGCCTCCGGGACAGGGGGGCGCAGTATTTT.

In this sample, this clone turned up a few times. CDR3 nucleotides: TGTGCCAGCAGTGATACAGGCGACACCGGGGAGCTGTTTTTT. Amino acids: CASSDTGDTGELFF. V is TRBV6-4 and J is TRBJ2-2; TRBD1 might be the D (5 bases). V was clipped by 3 bases and J by 3 bases, with 8 bases between them. This CDR3 comprises 14 residues. Germline loops: CDR1 MRHNA, CDR2 SNTAGT.

The chain links TRBV27 to TRBJ2-1, with 7 bases lining up with TRBD1. Germline trimming cut 4 bases from V and 2 bases from J; bases unmatched to any gene: 5. CDR1 MNHEY and CDR2 SMNVEV come from the germline V gene (reference sequence). The CDR3 is 15 residues long. CDR3 coding DNA: TGTGCCAGCAGTTCCCGACAGGGTACCTACAATGAGCAGTTCTTC. Translated: CASSSRQGTYNEQFF.

The chain is built from TRBV4-3 and TRBJ2-3; D call uncertain. CDR3 length: 16 amino acids. V lost 1 base and J lost 1, with 12 bases in between. Germline V gives CDR1 LGHNA, CDR2 YSLEER. CDR3 region: CASSQASRGGTDTQYF. Here the CDR3 DNA reads TGCGCCAGCAGCCAAGCATCACGAGGAGGCACAGATACGCAGTATTTT.

This clone has just a few counts. The chain carries TRBV7-2 and TRBJ1-4, with D perhaps TRBD1 (6 bases). Trimming removed 5 bases at V and 8 bases at J, with 15 bases between. The CDR3 runs 14 residues. Germline assignment: CDR1 SGHTA and CDR2 FQGNSA. DNA of the CDR3: TGTGCCAGCAGCCAGACAGGTACCGGCGAAAAACTGTTTTTT. Protein: CASSQTGTGEKLFF.

The chain links TRBV27 to TRBJ2-2, with 7 bases that match TRBD2. CDR1 and CDR2 (germline): MNHEY, SMNVEV (reference sequence). V lost 2 bases, J lost 1 base, and 1 base stayed unmatched. The CDR3 loop spans 15 amino acids. The DNA for the CDR3 is TGTGCCAGCAGTTTAACGGGGGGGAACACCGGGGAGCTGTTTTTT. Amino acid sequence: CASSLTGGNTGELFF.